This TCR beta chain was sequenced in a study of technical replicates of blood from a few donors. The CDR3 sequence is 17 residues long. Looked up from germline, CDR1 is KGHSH and CDR2 is LQKENI. V was trimmed by 0 bases and J by 5 bases, leaving 19 bases between them. The repertoire was sequenced with immunoSEQ multiplex PCR; TCRdb's copy has only in-frame clones and lacks some. This sample carries around 92,000 clones, 95% of them seen once, and the ten largest clones take 0.2% to 0.25%. The chain uses TRBV18 and TRBJ1-1; D gene uncertain. The clonotype originates from a human donor in good health. The sample comprised T cells isolated from PBMCs. CDR3 amino acids: CASSPPTSPNERTEAFF. As DNA, the CDR3 is TGTGCCAGCTCACCACCGACTTCACCAAACGAGAGAACTGAAGCTTTCTTT.